This T cell receptor (beta chain) was sequenced during a study of T cell repertoires in cytomegalovirus infection (dated by TCRdb to 2018 to 2020). Study-wide context: Recently identified HLA-C-restricted CMV epitopes, whose presentation resists viral immunomodulation, were targeted by peptide stimulations together with well-studied HLA-B-restricted epitopes. The HLA type of each donor mattered for the analysis, because public TCR beta signatures pointed to carriage of CMV infection along with the matching HLA type. The full study reports these points: The ex vivo response was dominated by HLA-C-restricted CMV-specific TCR beta clonotypes, which also provided the single most frequent clonotype in two of eight donors. In both this cohort and an independent cohort of 352 donors, the cumulative frequency of public TCR beta family members distinguished carriers of CMV infection plus the relevant HLA type.

Taken from the germline V gene, the CDR1 and CDR2 loops are SGHVS and FNYEAQ. The CDR3 contains 12 residues, cysteine and phenylalanine counted. Here the CDR3 DNA is all that survives: 36 bases in frame from base 1. The germline ends are 7 bases apart after V is trimmed by 1 base and J by 7 bases. This clonotype turned up a few times. It has no known antigen specificity. No base quality values were provided; no much bigger clone lies one nucleotide off. Per the publication, the treatment or condition label means: in vitro stimulation with specific CMV peptide epitopes to enrich CMV-specific T cells. The sample was run on an Illumina HiSeq 1500. TCRdb itself trimmed the public reads at Q25 with fastp, ran MiXCR and retained productive beta chains. Every entry covers one CDR3 protein and lists the most common genes and DNA from its rows. In all, the sample holds 570,000 or so distinct CDR3 sequences, and 40% of those were seen once. The top ten clonotypes cover 48% of the sample.

The sequence was collected from a human donor in good health (CMV status not recorded). Some clones in this sample may be carry-over from other donors' samples. This chain is built from TRBV7-6 and TRBJ2-5; tentative D gene TRBD1, with 5 bases matching. The sequences come from cultured PBMCs, collected from culture after CMV antigen stimulation. The bases are TGTGCCAGCAGCTTAGACCAGGGGACCCAGTACTTC. The resulting protein is CASSLDQGTQYF.